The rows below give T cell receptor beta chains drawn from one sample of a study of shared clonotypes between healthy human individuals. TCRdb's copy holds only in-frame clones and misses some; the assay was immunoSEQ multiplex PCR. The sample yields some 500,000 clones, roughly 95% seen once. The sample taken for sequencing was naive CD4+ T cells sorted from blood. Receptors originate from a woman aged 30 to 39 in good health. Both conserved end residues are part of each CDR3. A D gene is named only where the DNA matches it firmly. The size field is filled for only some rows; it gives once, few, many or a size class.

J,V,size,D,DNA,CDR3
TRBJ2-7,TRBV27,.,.,TGTGCCAGCAGTCGAAGGGGCGAGCAGTACTTC,CASSRRGEQYF
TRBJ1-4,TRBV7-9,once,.,TGTGCCAGCAGCTCCGCGACAGATGAAAAACTGTTTTTT,CASSSATDEKLFF
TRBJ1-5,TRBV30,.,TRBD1,TGTGCCTGGAGCAGGGGGTTAGATCAGCCCCAGCATTTT,CAWSRGLDQPQHF
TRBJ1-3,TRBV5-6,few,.,TGTGCCAGCAGCCTACTGAACTCTGGAAACACCATATATTTT,CASSLLNSGNTIYF
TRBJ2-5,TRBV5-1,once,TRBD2,TGCGCCAGCGTTCCGGGAGGGGGAAAGGAGACCCAGTACTTC,CASVPGGGKETQYF
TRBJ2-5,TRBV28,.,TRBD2,TGTGCCAGCAGTTCCCATCGACTAGCGGGAAAGGAGACCCAGTACTTC,CASSSHRLAGKETQYF
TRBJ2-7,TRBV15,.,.,TGTGCCACCAGCAGAGATTTGGGGGCCCACGAGCAGTACTTC,CATSRDLGAHEQYF
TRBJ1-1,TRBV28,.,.,TGTGCCTCATCAGGGTATCGTGGTGAAGCTTTCTTT,CASSGYRGEAFF
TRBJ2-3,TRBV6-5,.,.,TGTGCCAGCAGTTACTCGGGGTGGTCGAAGTATTTT,CASSYSGWSKYF
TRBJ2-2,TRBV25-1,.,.,TGTGCCAGCAGTGATGGCTTCACCCGCGACACCGGGGAGCTGTTTTTT,CASSDGFTRDTGELFF
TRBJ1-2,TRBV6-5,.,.,TGTGCCAGCAGTTACGACGGGTGGGGGGATGGCTACACCTTC,CASSYDGWGDGYTF